Listed here are 12 T cell receptor beta chains from one sample, sequenced in a study of blood T cell repertoires in COVID-19. Sequencing was performed with immunoSEQ multiplex PCR; in TCRdb, only in-frame clones are kept and a portion is missing. The sample holds about 270,000 clones, roughly 93% seen once. Sequencing used PBMCs or T cells enriched from blood (not recorded which). These receptor sequences come from a woman in her forties with acute COVID-19.

The V call is TRBV18, the J call TRBJ1-2; tentative D call: TRBD1 (6 bases). Trimming shortened V by 2 bases and J by 8 bases, and 12 bases separated the two germline ends. The CDR3 totals 13 residues. In germline, CDR1 is KGHSH, CDR2 LQKENI. The CDR3 nucleotides read TGTGCCAGCTCACCAGACAAGGGGGTGGGCTACACCTTC. It encodes CASSPDKGVGYTF. Combining the CDR3 with reference TRBV18 and TRBJ1-2 gives the whole variable domain NAGVMQNPRHLVRRRGQEARLRCSPMKGHSHVYWYRQLPEEGLKFMVYLQKENIIDESGMPKERFSAEFPKEGPSILRIQQVVRGDSAAYFCASSPDKGVGYTFGSGTRLTVV.

CDR3 sequence (DNA): TGTGCCAGCAGTGGCCCCAGCGGGATAAGTTACGAGCAGTACTTC. Translating it yields CASSGPSGISYEQYF. The chain combines TRBV6-2 or TRBV6-3 with TRBJ2-7, with 7 bases that match TRBD2. Germline CDR1 reads MNHEY; CDR2 reads SVGEGT. This CDR3 spans 15 amino acids. V was pared by 5 bases and J by 4 bases, with 11 bases of the junction left unmatched.

This clone was seen once. The CDR3 sequence is CASSLTGGGNQPQHF. CDR3 DNA: TGCGCCAGCAGCTTAACAGGGGGAGGCAATCAGCCCCAGCATTTT. The V call is TRBV5-1, the J call TRBJ1-5, with 8 nucleotides matching TRBD1. Germline V gene lookup returns CDR1 SGHRS and CDR2 YFSETQ. The CDR3 contains 15 residues. With 2 bases clipped from V and 2 bases from J, the junction kept 3 bases outside the gene matches.

This clone was recorded only once. This chain links TRBV5-5 with TRBJ2-3; maybe TRBD1 (6 bases). The V gene's germline CDR1 is SGHKS and CDR2 YYEKEE (reference sequence). V lost 0 bases to trimming and J lost 2 bases, with 16 bases between them. The CDR3 has 17 amino acids. This CDR3 reads CASSLVKIGQTTDTQYF. CDR3 DNA sequence: TGTGCCAGCAGCTTGGTTAAGATAGGACAGACCACAGATACGCAGTATTTT.

This chain uses TRBV9 with TRBJ1-2; TRBD1 is a possible D gene (6 bases). The germline V gene has CDR1 SGDLS and CDR2 YYNGEE. This CDR3 spans 15 amino acids. V lost 1 base to trimming and J lost 0 bases, with 10 bases between them. The CDR3 DNA follows: TGTGCCAGCAGCGTATATCGGACAGCTAACTATGGCTACACCTTC. Its translation: CASSVYRTANYGYTF.

The DNA for the CDR3 is TGTGCCAGCAGCTCGCTCGGGACTAGCGTAAACAATGAGCAGTTCTTC. Translated, it gives CASSSLGTSVNNEQFF. The V gene is TRBV5-4, the J gene TRBJ2-1; 10 nucleotides match TRBD2. CDR1 is SGHNT and CDR2 is YYREEE in the germline V gene (reference sequence). Losses at the gene ends were 3 bases for V and 5 bases for J; bases not matched to a gene: 8. The CDR3 totals 16 residues.

This chain connects TRBV12-3 or TRBV12-4 to TRBJ2-4; D remains unclear. The ends were cut back, 2 bases at V and 9 bases at J, with 8 bases in the middle. The CDR3 loop spans 12 amino acids. The CDR3 DNA is TGTGCCAGCAGTTTACAGTTCATCATTCAGTACTTC. Translation: CASSLQFIIQYF.

About this clone: At one end the junction does not follow the germline gene, possibly because of a read error. This rearrangement joins TRBV5-5 to TRBJ1-2; 9 bases are a match to TRBD1. The CDR3 has 12 amino acids. CDR1 is SGHKS, CDR2 YYEKEE, per germline (reference sequence). CDR3 sequence: CASSWRDREKNF. CDR3 nucleotide sequence: TGTGCCAGCAGCTGGCGGGACAGGGAAAAGAACTTC.

The rearrangement joins TRBV7-9 to TRBJ1-1; TRBD1 matches at 9 bases. Germline V gene lookup returns CDR1 SEHNR and CDR2 FQNEAQ (reference sequence). This CDR3 comprises 19 residues. Trimming took 4 bases from V and 0 from J; bases not matched to a gene: 15. CDR3 region: CASSSRLSGQGSMNTEAFF. In DNA, the CDR3 is TGTGCCAGCAGCTCCCGCCTTTCAGGACAGGGGTCTATGAACACTGAAGCTTTCTTT.

This clone was recorded once. V and J are TRBV3-1 (or the pseudogene TRBV3-2) and TRBJ1-3; tentative D call: TRBD1 (5 bases). The germline gives CDR1 LGHDT, CDR2 YNNKEL (reference sequence). With 5 bases removed from V and 0 bases from J, the gap between germline ends came to 14 bases. This CDR3 spans 16 amino acids. CDR3 protein: CASSAGPSSSGNTIYF. CDR3 DNA sequence: TGTGCCAGCAGCGCGGGACCCTCGAGCTCTGGAAACACCATATATTTT.

The J gene is TRBJ2-2, the V gene TRBV3-1 (or the pseudogene TRBV3-2), with 14 bases aligning to TRBD2. The germline gives CDR1 LGHDT, CDR2 YNNKEL (reference sequence). The CDR3 is 17 amino acids. With 1 base clipped from V and 8 bases from J, the junction kept 6 bases outside the gene matches. The CDR3 bases are TGTGCCAGCAGCCAAGGCGGGACTAGCGGGAGTAGGGGGGAGCTGTTTTTT. Residues: CASSQGGTSGSRGELFF.

This clone appeared once. The chain recombines TRBV12-3 or TRBV12-4 with TRBJ2-3, with a possible D match to TRBD1 (5 bases). This CDR3 has 13 residues. V shed 5 bases and J shed 4 bases, with 10 bases lying between them. The CDR3 DNA reads TGTGCCAGCAGTCCAGGGTCGGCAGATACGCAGTATTTT. Translated: CASSPGSADTQYF.